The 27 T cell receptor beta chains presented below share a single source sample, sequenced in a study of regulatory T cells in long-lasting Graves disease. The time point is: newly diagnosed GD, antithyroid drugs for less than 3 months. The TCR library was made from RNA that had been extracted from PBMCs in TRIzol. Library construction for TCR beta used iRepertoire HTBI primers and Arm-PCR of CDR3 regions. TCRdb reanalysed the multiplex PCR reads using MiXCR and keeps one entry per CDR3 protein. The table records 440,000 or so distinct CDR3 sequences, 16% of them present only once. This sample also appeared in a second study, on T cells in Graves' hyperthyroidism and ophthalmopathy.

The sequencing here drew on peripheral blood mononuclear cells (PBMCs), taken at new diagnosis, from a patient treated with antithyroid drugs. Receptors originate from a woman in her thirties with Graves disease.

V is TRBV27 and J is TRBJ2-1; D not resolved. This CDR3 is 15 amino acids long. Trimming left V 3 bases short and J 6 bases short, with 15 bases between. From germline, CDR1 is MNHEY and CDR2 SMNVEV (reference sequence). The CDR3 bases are TGTGCCAGCAGTTTTAGTCTAATATTTGTCAATGAGCAGTTCTTC. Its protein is CASSFSLIFVNEQFF.

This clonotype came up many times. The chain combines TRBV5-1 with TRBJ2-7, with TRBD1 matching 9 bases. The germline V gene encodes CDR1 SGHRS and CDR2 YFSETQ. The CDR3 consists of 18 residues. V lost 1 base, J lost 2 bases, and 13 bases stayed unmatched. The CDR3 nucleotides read TGCGCCAGCAGCTTGATGCGTGGGACAGGGTTATCCCCCTACGAGCAGTACTTC. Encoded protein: CASSLMRGTGLSPYEQYF.

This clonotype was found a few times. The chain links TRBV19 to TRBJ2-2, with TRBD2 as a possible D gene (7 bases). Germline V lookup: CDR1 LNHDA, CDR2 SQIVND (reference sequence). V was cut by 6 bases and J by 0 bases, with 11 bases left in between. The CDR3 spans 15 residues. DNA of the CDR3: TGTGCCAGTAGAGGGGGGGTATCGAACACCGGGGAGCTGTTTTTT. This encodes CASRGGVSNTGELFF.

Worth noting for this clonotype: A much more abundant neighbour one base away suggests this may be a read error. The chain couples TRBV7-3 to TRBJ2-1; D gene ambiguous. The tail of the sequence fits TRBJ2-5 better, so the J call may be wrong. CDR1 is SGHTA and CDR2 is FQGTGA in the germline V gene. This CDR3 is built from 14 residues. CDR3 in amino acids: CASSLMGGKEIQYF. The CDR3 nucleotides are TGTGCCAGCAGCTTAATGGGCGGCAAAGAGATCCAGTACTTC.

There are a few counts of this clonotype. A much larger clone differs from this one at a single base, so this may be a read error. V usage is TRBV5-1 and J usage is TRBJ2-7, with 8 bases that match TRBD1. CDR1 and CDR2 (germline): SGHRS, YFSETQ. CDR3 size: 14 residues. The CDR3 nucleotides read TGTGCCAGCAGCGTGACAGGGGCGGACTACAAGCAGTACTTC. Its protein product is CASSVTGADYKQYF. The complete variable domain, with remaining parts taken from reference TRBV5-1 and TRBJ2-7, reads KAGVTQTPRYLIKTRGQQVTLSCSPISGHRSVSWYQQTPGQGLQFLFEYFSETQRNKGNFPGRFSGRQFSNSRSEMNVSTLELGDSALYLCASSVTGADYKQYFGPGTRLTVT.

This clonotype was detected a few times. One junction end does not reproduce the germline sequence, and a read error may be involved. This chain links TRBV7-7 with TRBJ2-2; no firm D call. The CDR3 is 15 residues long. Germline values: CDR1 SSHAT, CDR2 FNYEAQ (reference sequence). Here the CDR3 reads CASSLGPQNPGELFF. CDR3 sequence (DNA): TGTGCTAGCAGCTTAGGTCCCCAAAACCCCGGGGAGCTGTTTTTT.

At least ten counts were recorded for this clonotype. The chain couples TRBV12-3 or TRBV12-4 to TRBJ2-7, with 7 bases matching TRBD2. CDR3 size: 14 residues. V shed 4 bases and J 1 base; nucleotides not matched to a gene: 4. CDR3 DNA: TGTGCCAGCAGTTACGCGGGAGCGTCCTACGAGCAGTACTTC. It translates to CASSYAGASYEQYF.

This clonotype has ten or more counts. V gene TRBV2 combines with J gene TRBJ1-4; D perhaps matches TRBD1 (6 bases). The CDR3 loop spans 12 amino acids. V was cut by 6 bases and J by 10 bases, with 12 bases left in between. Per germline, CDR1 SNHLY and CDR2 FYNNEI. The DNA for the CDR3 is TGTGCCAGCAGGATACAGGGTGGAAAACTGTTTTTT. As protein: CASRIQGGKLFF. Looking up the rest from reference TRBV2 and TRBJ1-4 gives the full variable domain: EPEVTQTPSHQVTQMGQEVILRCVPISNHLYFYWYRQILGQKVEFLVSFYNNEISEKSEIFDDQFSVERPDGSNFTLKIRSTKLEDSAMYFCASRIQGGKLFFGSGTQLSVL.

This CDR3 reads CASTTRTSGSYDTQYF. The CDR3 DNA is TGCGCCAGCACAACCCGGACTAGCGGGAGTTATGATACGCAGTATTTT. The gene calls are TRBV5-1 and TRBJ2-3, with 13 bases lining up with TRBD2. CDR1 and CDR2 from the germline V gene are SGHRS and YFSETQ. The CDR3 is 16 amino acids. V lost 6 bases, J lost 6 bases, and 10 bases stayed unmatched.

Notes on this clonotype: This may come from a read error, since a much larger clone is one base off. The CDR3 nucleotides read TGTGCCACCAGTGAGCCAGGGGACGGTTCAAACTATGGCTACACCTTC. Translation gives CATSEPGDGSNYGYTF. The chain employs TRBV24-1 and TRBJ1-2; tentatively, D is TRBD1 (6 bases). The CDR3 extends over 16 amino acids. Germline V CDR1 and CDR2: KGHDR, SFDVKD. V gave up 4 bases and J gave up 2 bases, with 16 bases separating them.

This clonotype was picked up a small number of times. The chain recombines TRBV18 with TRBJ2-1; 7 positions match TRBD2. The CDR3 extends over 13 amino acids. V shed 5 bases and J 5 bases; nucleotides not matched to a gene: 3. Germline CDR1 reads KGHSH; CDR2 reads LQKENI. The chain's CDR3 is CASSLTSNNEQFF. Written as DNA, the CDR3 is TGTGCCAGCTCATTGACTAGCAACAATGAGCAGTTCTTC.

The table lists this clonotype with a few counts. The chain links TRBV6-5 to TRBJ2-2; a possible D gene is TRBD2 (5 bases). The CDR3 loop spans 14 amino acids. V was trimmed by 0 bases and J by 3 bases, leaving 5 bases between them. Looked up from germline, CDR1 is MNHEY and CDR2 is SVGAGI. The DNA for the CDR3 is TGTGCCAGCAGTTACTCGAGGGACACCGGGGAGCTGTTTTTT. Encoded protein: CASSYSRDTGELFF.

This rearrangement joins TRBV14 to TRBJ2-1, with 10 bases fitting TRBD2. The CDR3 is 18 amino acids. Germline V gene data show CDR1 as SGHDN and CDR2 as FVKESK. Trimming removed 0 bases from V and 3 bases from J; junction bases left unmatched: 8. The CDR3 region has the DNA TGTGCCAGCAGCCAAGATCTCACTAGCGGGACCTACTACAATGAGCAGTTCTTC. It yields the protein CASSQDLTSGTYYNEQFF.

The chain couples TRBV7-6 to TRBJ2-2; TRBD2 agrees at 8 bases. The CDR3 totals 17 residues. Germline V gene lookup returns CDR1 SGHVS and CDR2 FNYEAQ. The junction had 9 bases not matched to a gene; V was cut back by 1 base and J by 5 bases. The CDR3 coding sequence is TGTGCCAGCAGCTTAGAAATAGCGGGATGGAGGACCGGGGAGCTGTTTTTT. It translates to CASSLEIAGWRTGELFF.

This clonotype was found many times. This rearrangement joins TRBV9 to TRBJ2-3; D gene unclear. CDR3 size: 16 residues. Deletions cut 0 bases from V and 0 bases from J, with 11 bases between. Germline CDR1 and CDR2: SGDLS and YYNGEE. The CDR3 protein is CASSVGSGASTDTQYF. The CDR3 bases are TGTGCCAGCAGCGTAGGGTCAGGCGCTAGCACAGATACGCAGTATTTT.

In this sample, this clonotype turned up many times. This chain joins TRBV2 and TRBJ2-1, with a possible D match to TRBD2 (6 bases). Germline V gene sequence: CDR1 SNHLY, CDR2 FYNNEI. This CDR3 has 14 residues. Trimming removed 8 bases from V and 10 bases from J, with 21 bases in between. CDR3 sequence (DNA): TGTGCCAGCGATGAACCGGGAGCAGGGAGGGAGCAGTTCTTC. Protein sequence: CASDEPGAGREQFF.

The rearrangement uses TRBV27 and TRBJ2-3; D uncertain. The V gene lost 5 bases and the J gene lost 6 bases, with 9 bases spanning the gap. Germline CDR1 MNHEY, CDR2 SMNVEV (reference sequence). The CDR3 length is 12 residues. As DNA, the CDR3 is TGTGCCAGCAGTCCGACCAGGGATACGCAGTATTTT. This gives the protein CASSPTRDTQYF.

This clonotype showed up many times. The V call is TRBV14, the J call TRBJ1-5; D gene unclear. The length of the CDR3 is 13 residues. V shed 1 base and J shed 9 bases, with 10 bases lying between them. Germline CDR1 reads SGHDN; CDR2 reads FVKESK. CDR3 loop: CASSQVDPGPQHF. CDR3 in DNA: TGTGCCAGCAGCCAAGTCGACCCGGGGCCCCAGCATTTT.

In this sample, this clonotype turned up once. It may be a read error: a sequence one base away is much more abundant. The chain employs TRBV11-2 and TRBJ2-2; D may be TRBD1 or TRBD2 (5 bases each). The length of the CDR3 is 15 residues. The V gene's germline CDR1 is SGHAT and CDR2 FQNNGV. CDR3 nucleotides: TGTACCAGCAGCCCGTCGGGACCGCACACCGGGGAGCTGTTTTTT. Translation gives CTSSPSGPHTGELFF.

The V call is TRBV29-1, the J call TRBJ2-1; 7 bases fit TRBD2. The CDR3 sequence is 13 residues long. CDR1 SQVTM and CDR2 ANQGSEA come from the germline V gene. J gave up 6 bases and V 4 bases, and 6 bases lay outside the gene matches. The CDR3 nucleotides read TGCAGCGTTGTCGGGAGGTTCACCAATGAGCAGTTCTTC. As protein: CSVVGRFTNEQFF.

In nucleotides, the CDR3 is TGTGCCAGCAGGAGGAGCGGAGGGAACACCGGGGAGCTGTTTTTT. It translates to CASRRSGGNTGELFF. V gene TRBV2 combines with J gene TRBJ2-2, with a weak D call TRBD2 (5 bases). Germline CDR1 is SNHLY and CDR2 is FYNNEI. There are 15 residues in the CDR3. With 6 bases removed from V and 1 base from J, the gap between germline ends came to 12 bases. Full variable domain (outside the CDR3, taken from reference TRBV2 and TRBJ2-2): EPEVTQTPSHQVTQMGQEVILRCVPISNHLYFYWYRQILGQKVEFLVSFYNNEISEKSEIFDDQFSVERPDGSNFTLKIRSTKLEDSAMYFCASRRSGGNTGELFFGEGSRLTVL.

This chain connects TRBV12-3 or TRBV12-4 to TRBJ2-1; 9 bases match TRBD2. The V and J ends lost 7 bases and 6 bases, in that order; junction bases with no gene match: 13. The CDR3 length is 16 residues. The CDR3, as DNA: TGTGCCAGCACCCTGTGGGGTAGCGGGAGTCGCAATGAGCAGTTCTTC. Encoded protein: CASTLWGSGSRNEQFF.

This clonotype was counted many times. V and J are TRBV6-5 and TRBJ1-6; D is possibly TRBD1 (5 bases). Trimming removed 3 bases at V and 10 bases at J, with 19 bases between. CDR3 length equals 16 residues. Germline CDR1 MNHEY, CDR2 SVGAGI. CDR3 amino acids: CASSYSQGSVRSPLHF. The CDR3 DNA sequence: TGTGCCAGCAGTTATAGTCAGGGTAGTGTTCGATCACCCCTCCACTTT.

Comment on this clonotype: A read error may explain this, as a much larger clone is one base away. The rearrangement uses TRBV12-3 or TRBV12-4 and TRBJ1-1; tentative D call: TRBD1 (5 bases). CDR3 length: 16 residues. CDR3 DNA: TGTGCCAGCAGTTCCCCCTGGAGGGGCGAAAGGGCTGAAGCTTCCTTT. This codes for CASSSPWRGERAEASF.

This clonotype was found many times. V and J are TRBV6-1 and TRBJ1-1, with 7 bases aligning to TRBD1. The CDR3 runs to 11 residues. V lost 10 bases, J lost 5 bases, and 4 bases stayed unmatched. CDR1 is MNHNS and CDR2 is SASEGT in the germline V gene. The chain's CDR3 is CATRTGTEAFF. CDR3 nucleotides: TGTGCCACCCGGACAGGAACTGAAGCTTTCTTT.

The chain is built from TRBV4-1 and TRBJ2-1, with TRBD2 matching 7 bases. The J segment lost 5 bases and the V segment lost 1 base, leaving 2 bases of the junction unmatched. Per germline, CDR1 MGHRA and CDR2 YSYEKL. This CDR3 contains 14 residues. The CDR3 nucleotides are TGCGCCAGCAGCCAAGGCGGGGGAGACAATGAGCAGTTCTTC. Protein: CASSQGGGDNEQFF.

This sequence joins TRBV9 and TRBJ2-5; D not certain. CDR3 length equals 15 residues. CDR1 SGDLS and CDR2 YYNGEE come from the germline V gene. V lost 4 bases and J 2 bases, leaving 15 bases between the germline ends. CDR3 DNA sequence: TGTGCCAGCAGCCCCCGTATGGGCGTACAAGAGACCCAGTACTTC. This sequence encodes CASSPRMGVQETQYF.